One and the same sample provided the 18 T cell receptor beta chains below, sequenced in a study of cytomegalovirus exposure and HLA in healthy donors. The study ran its PCR with 60 Vbeta and 13 Jbeta primers. Here immunoSEQ multiplex PCR was the method, and the copy in TCRdb shows in-frame clones only, minus some. The profile shows 220,000 or so clones, 75% to 85% of them singletons. The sequenced sample was PBMCs. The source is a woman in her 40s in good health and CMV-seronegative.

This clone was seen a single time. This sequence joins TRBV2 and TRBJ1-1, with TRBD1 as a possible D gene (5 bases). Germline CDR1 and CDR2: SNHLY and FYNNEI. Trimming shortened V by 7 bases and J by 4 bases, and 25 bases separated the two germline ends. The CDR3 loop spans 17 amino acids. This chain's CDR3 is CASTRAPLGRVSTEAFF. The CDR3, as DNA: TGTGCCAGCACCAGGGCCCCATTGGGTCGAGTCTCCACTGAAGCTTTCTTT.

The genes are TRBV6-5 and TRBJ2-3; the D gene is possibly TRBD2 (6 bases). CDR3 length equals 13 residues. With 6 bases removed from V and 8 bases from J, the gap between germline ends came to 15 bases. Germline lookup yields CDR1 MNHEY and CDR2 SVGAGI. CDR3: CASRGGEGATQYF. The CDR3 coding sequence is TGTGCCAGCAGGGGGGGAGAGGGAGCTACGCAGTATTTT.

This chain connects TRBV30 to TRBJ2-7, with a possible D match to TRBD2 (6 bases). V shed 4 bases and J shed 1 base, with 8 bases lying between them. CDR1 and CDR2 from the germline V gene are GTSNPN and SVGIG (reference sequence). The CDR3 sequence is 12 residues long. The CDR3, as DNA: TGTGCCTGGACCCGGGGGTCCTACGAGCAGTACTTC. Translation: CAWTRGSYEQYF.

The gene calls are TRBV6-5 and TRBJ1-5, with D tentatively TRBD1 (5 bases). There are 13 residues in the CDR3. V lost 6 bases, J lost 6 bases, and 12 bases lay in between. Germline V CDR1 and CDR2: MNHEY, SVGAGI. The CDR3, as DNA: TGTGCCAGCAGGATAGGGGTAGGTCAGCCCCAGCATTTT. Its translation: CASRIGVGQPQHF.

V is TRBV18 and J is TRBJ1-1; no clear D gene. The V end was cut by 3 bases, the J end by 4 bases, with 12 bases between. In germline, CDR1 is KGHSH, CDR2 LQKENI. CDR3 size: 14 residues. The CDR3 sequence: CASSPVDGFTEAFF. CDR3 coding DNA: TGTGCCAGCTCACCTGTAGACGGGTTCACTGAAGCTTTCTTT.

The rearrangement links TRBV2 to TRBJ2-3; 7 nucleotides match TRBD2. V was pared by 5 bases and J by 4 bases, with 0 bases of the junction left unmatched. Germline V CDR1 and CDR2: SNHLY, FYNNEI. There are 12 residues in the CDR3. CDR3 in amino acids: CASSRGADTQYF. CDR3 in DNA: TGTGCCAGCAGTCGGGGGGCAGATACGCAGTATTTT.

This sequence joins TRBV27 and TRBJ1-4, with TRBD1 matching over 8 bases. This CDR3 region has 13 residues. The germline V gene has CDR1 MNHEY and CDR2 SMNVEV (reference sequence). After removal of 4 bases from V and 8 bases from J, the junction contained 3 bases not matched to a gene. CDR3 sequence (DNA): TGTGCCAGCAGTTGGGACAGGTCCGAAAAACTGTTTTTT. As protein: CASSWDRSEKLFF.

This clone was detected only a few times. The chain links TRBV11-2 to TRBJ2-5, with 7 bases aligning to TRBD2. V gave up 5 bases and J gave up 5 bases; unmatched junction bases: 14. Germline loops: CDR1 SGHAT, CDR2 FQNNGV. The CDR3 length is 16 residues. CDR3 DNA sequence: TGTGCCAGCAGCCCTGCCAAAGCGGGAAATTGGGAGACCCAGTACTTC. Residues: CASSPAKAGNWETQYF.

This chain connects TRBV10-3 to TRBJ2-5, with 11 bases aligning to TRBD2. This CDR3 is 17 amino acids long. V trimming: 3 bases; J trimming: 5 bases; junction bases outside the gene matches: 11. Germline CDR1 and CDR2: ENHRY and SYGVKD. The CDR3 loop is CAISDRQPSSGGETQYF. The CDR3 DNA reads TGTGCCATCAGTGACCGACAACCCTCTAGCGGGGGGGAGACCCAGTACTTC.

This chain uses TRBV7-6 with TRBJ2-1; D is uncertain. CDR1 and CDR2 from the germline V gene are SGHVS and FNYEAQ. This CDR3 comprises 19 residues. V was cut by 0 bases and J by 0 bases, with 18 bases left in between. The CDR3 DNA follows: TGTGCCAGCAGCTTAGCGAGATCTATAAGCGCCAGCTCCTACAATGAGCAGTTCTTC. Its translation: CASSLARSISASSYNEQFF. The full variable domain, its missing parts supplied by reference TRBV7-6 and TRBJ2-1, is GAGVSQSPRYKVTKRGQDVALRCDPISGHVSLYWYRQALGQGPEFLTYFNYEAQQDKSGLPNDRFSAERPEGSISTLTIQRTEQRDSAMYRCASSLARSISASSYNEQFFGPGTRLTVL.

The V gene is TRBV19, the J gene TRBJ1-3; weak D call: TRBD1 (6 bases). The V gene lost 7 bases and the J gene lost 3 bases, with 13 bases spanning the gap. The CDR3 has 14 residues. Germline-derived CDR1 and CDR2 are LNHDA and SQIVND (reference sequence). The CDR3 reads CASTIGTLGNTIYF. DNA for the CDR3: TGTGCCAGTACCATTGGGACACTTGGAAACACCATATATTTT.

This chain joins TRBV11-2 and TRBJ2-3, with 10 bases that match TRBD2. J lost 3 bases, V lost 6 bases, and 6 bases had no gene match. This CDR3 comprises 15 residues. Germline-derived CDR1 and CDR2 are SGHAT and FQNNGV. The CDR3 DNA follows: TGTGCCAGCAGTACCGGGACTAGCGCAACAGATACGCAGTATTTT. Translating gives CASSTGTSATDTQYF.

The chain recombines TRBV5-5 with TRBJ1-1, with D uncertain. The V gene's germline CDR1 is SGHKS and CDR2 YYEKEE (reference sequence). There are 16 residues in the CDR3. The V end lost 3 bases, the J end lost 1 base, and 16 bases lay between the germline ends. The CDR3 spells CASSSRPAGPNTEAFF. The CDR3 nucleotides are TGTGCCAGCAGCTCCCGCCCGGCAGGCCCGAACACTGAAGCTTTCTTT.

In DNA, the CDR3 is TGTGCCAGCAGCTTGGACAGGGGCGTCACAGATACGCAGTATTTT. Encoded protein: CASSLDRGVTDTQYF. V is TRBV5-4 and J is TRBJ2-3, with TRBD1 matching 7 bases. CDR3 size: 15 residues. V shed 0 bases, J shed 2 bases, and the junction held 3 bases outside the gene matches. In germline, CDR1 is SGHNT, CDR2 YYREEE (reference sequence).

The V call is TRBV7-2, the J call TRBJ1-5; D ambiguous. The V gene's germline CDR1 is SGHTA and CDR2 FQGNSA. CDR3 length equals 14 residues. Between the trimmed V and J ends, which lost 0 bases and 7 bases, there was a span of 10 bases. The CDR3 bases are TGTGCCAGCAGCTTAGCCCTGGGCGGGCAGCCCCAGCATTTT. Translated: CASSLALGGQPQHF.

The chain couples TRBV28 to TRBJ1-1; perhaps TRBD1 as D (6 bases). Germline CDR1 MDHEN, CDR2 SYDVKM. The V end was cut by 10 bases, the J end by 0 bases, with 12 bases between. The CDR3 sequence is 13 residues long. The CDR3 here is CATHGQLNTEAFF. CDR3 DNA: TGTGCCACGCACGGACAGCTGAACACTGAAGCTTTCTTT.

This rearrangement joins TRBV5-1 to TRBJ1-5, with 7 bases fitting TRBD1. Germline V gene sequence: CDR1 SGHRS, CDR2 YFSETQ. This CDR3 comprises 16 residues. After removal of 0 bases from V and 3 bases from J, the junction contained 6 bases not matched to a gene. This CDR3 is CASSLGGTDYNQPQHF. In DNA, the CDR3 is TGCGCCAGCAGCTTGGGTGGGACAGATTACAATCAGCCCCAGCATTTT.

This rearrangement joins TRBV19 to TRBJ1-3, with TRBD1 as a possible D gene (6 bases). Germline CDR1 and CDR2: LNHDA and SQIVND (reference sequence). This CDR3 spans 12 amino acids. V gave up 11 bases and J gave up 4 bases, with 12 bases separating them. CDR3 loop: CAAGASGNTIYF. As DNA, the CDR3 is TGTGCCGCAGGGGCCTCGGGAAACACCATATATTTT. Combining the CDR3 with reference TRBV19 and TRBJ1-3 gives the whole variable domain DGGITQSPKYLFRKEGQNVTLSCEQNLNHDAMYWYRQDPGQGLRLIYYSQIVNDFQKGDIAEGYSVSREKKESFPLTVTSAQKNPTAFYLCAAGASGNTIYFGEGSWLTVV.